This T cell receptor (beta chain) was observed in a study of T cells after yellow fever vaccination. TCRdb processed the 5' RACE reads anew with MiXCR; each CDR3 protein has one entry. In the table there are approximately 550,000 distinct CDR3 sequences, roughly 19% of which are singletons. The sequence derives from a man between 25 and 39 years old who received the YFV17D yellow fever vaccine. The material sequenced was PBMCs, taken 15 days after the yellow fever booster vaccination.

The CDR3: CASSLAHMETQYF. CDR3 in DNA: TGTGCCAGCAGCTTAGCACACATGGAGACCCAGTACTTC. This chain links TRBV7-9 with TRBJ2-5; no clear D gene. Trimming removed 0 bases at V and 5 bases at J, with 7 bases between. Germline CDR1 is SEHNR and CDR2 is FQNEAQ (reference sequence). This CDR3 has 13 residues. Full variable domain (remainder filled in from reference TRBV7-9 and TRBJ2-5): DTGVSQNPRHKITKRGQNVTFRCDPISEHNRLYWYRQTLGQGPEFLTYFQNEAQLEKSRLLSDRFSAERPKGSFSTLEIQRTEQGDSAMYLCASSLAHMETQYFGPGTRLLVL.